The 13 T cell receptor beta chains given below trace back to one sample, sequenced in a study of cytomegalovirus exposure and HLA in healthy donors. Vbeta (60) and Jbeta (13) primers were used in the PCR. The assay was immunoSEQ multiplex PCR, and TCRdb's table has in-frame clones only and misses some. The sample carries 150,000 to 200,000 clones, approximately 84% recorded once. The specimen was PBMCs. The receptor source for this set is a woman aged 40 to 50 in good health and CMV-seropositive.

Regarding this clone: One end of the junction does not line up with germline, which may come from a read error. The chain is built from TRBV4-1 and TRBJ2-7; possible D gene TRBD1, 6 bases. This CDR3 is 13 amino acids long. Germline lookup yields CDR1 MGHRA and CDR2 YSYEKL. CDR3 sequence reads: CASSSRQDYEQYF. The CDR3 DNA is TGTGCCAGCAGCAGTCGACAGGATTACGAGCAGTACTTC.

The chain combines TRBV28 with TRBJ1-1; D perhaps matches TRBD1 (5 bases). Germline assignment: CDR1 MDHEN and CDR2 SYDVKM. CDR3 length: 13 residues. V lost 7 bases to trimming and J lost 0 bases, with 9 bases between them. CDR3 amino acids: CASIRQLNTEAFF. DNA for the CDR3: TGTGCCAGCATTCGACAGTTGAACACTGAAGCTTTCTTT.

V and J are TRBV4-1 and TRBJ1-1, with D tentatively TRBD1 (5 bases). Trimming stripped 2 bases from V and 4 bases from J, with 14 bases between. Germline V CDR1 and CDR2: MGHRA, YSYEKL. The CDR3 has 15 residues. CDR3: CASSQLDSWFTEAFF. In nucleotides, the CDR3 is TGCGCCAGCAGCCAACTAGACAGTTGGTTCACTGAAGCTTTCTTT.

This sequence joins TRBV5-1 and TRBJ1-2, with TRBD1 identical over 8 bases. The V segment lost 3 bases and the J segment 2 bases; nucleotides outside the gene matches: 9. Germline V CDR1 and CDR2: SGHRS, YFSETQ. The CDR3 runs 16 residues. This chain's CDR3 is CASSYETGASNYGYTF. The CDR3 coding sequence is TGCGCCAGCAGCTATGAGACAGGGGCGTCGAACTATGGCTACACCTTC. Using reference TRBV5-1 and TRBJ1-2 for the parts outside the CDR3, the full variable domain is KAGVTQTPRYLIKTRGQQVTLSCSPISGHRSVSWYQQTPGQGLQFLFEYFSETQRNKGNFPGRFSGRQFSNSRSEMNVSTLELGDSALYLCASSYETGASNYGYTFGSGTRLTVV.

This chain joins TRBV4-1 and TRBJ1-5; 7 bases line up with TRBD1. The CDR3 extends over 15 amino acids. Trimming removed 3 bases from V and 3 bases from J; junction bases left unmatched: 5. In germline, CDR1 is MGHRA, CDR2 YSYEKL. CDR3 amino acids: CASSQMGTANQPQHF. Written as DNA, the CDR3 is TGCGCCAGCAGCCAGATGGGGACAGCCAATCAGCCCCAGCATTTT.

The chain uses TRBV2 and TRBJ1-1, with 9 positions matching TRBD1. Unmatched junction bases numbered 9, after V lost 10 bases and J lost 6 bases. Per germline, CDR1 SNHLY and CDR2 FYNNEI. This CDR3 contains 13 residues. CDR3 sequence (DNA): TGTGCCACTAGGAGGGACAGGGTGGCTGAAGCTTTCTTT. This codes for CATRRDRVAEAFF.

The J gene is TRBJ1-6, the V gene TRBV2; no firm D call. The germline CDR1 and CDR2 sequences are SNHLY and FYNNEI. Trimming shortened V by 0 bases and J by 9 bases, and 6 bases separated the two germline ends. The CDR3 runs 13 residues. CDR3 region: CASSEARSSPLHF. The CDR3 coding sequence is TGTGCCAGCAGTGAAGCGAGGAGTTCACCCCTCCACTTT.

The CDR3 protein is CASSTRTYGEKLFF. The CDR3 bases are TGTGCCAGCAGCACCCGGACATACGGGGAAAAACTGTTTTTT. The chain joins TRBV5-4 to TRBJ1-4, with D perhaps TRBD1 (5 bases). This CDR3 spans 14 amino acids. The V and J ends lost 4 bases and 8 bases respectively, with 15 bases between them. Germline lookup yields CDR1 SGHNT and CDR2 YYREEE (reference sequence).

This chain links TRBV5-5 with TRBJ1-1, with D uncertain. The V and J ends lost 0 bases and 5 bases respectively, with 11 bases between them. The length of the CDR3 is 14 residues. Germline V gene sequence: CDR1 SGHKS, CDR2 YYEKEE (reference sequence). The DNA of the CDR3 is TGTGCCAGCAGCTTGGTGGTTCTGCGGACTGAAGCTTTCTTT. This codes for CASSLVVLRTEAFF.

This chain links TRBV28 with TRBJ1-3; 7 bases map to TRBD1. The germline CDR1 and CDR2 sequences are MDHEN and SYDVKM. This CDR3 is 17 amino acids long. J was trimmed by 0 bases and V by 4 bases; bases with no gene match: 9. The CDR3 region is CASSSITGALSGNTIYF. The DNA for the CDR3 is TGTGCCAGCAGTTCAATTACAGGGGCCCTCTCTGGAAACACCATATATTTT.

This clone was seen a single time. V is TRBV15 and J is TRBJ1-5; D not certain. The ends were cut back, 0 bases at V and 5 bases at J, with 5 bases in the middle. The CDR3 has 13 amino acids. Germline lookup yields CDR1 LNHNV and CDR2 YYDKDF (reference sequence). The CDR3: CATSRDQDQPQHF. DNA for the CDR3: TGTGCCACCAGCAGAGATCAGGATCAGCCCCAGCATTTT.

J is TRBJ1-2 and V is TRBV5-6; 7 bases align to TRBD1. Trimming took 0 bases from V and 6 from J; bases not matched to a gene: 2. Germline CDR1 reads SGHDT; CDR2 reads YYEEEE. CDR3 length equals 13 residues. The CDR3 sequence: CASSLDRGHGYTF. In DNA, the CDR3 is TGTGCCAGCAGCTTGGACAGGGGCCATGGCTACACCTTC.

V gene TRBV30 combines with J gene TRBJ1-3; D may be TRBD1 (6 bases). V lost 2 bases, J lost 2 bases, and 16 bases lay in between. CDR3 size: 16 residues. Germline CDR1 reads GTSNPN; CDR2 reads SVGIG (reference sequence). This CDR3 reads CAWSRRGGTAGNTIYF. In nucleotides, the CDR3 is TGTGCCTGGAGTCGTAGAGGGGGAACAGCTGGAAACACCATATATTTT.